The sequence of this TCR beta chain was determined in a study of CD8+ T cells in alopecia areata listed by TCRdb under 2018. Concerning the study at large: The treated patients, all with moderate-to-severe alopecia areata, were enrolled in an open-label pilot trial of oral tofacitinib given at 5 to 10 mg twice daily. Biopsies were taken from tofacitinib-treated patients at baseline and at 4 and 24 weeks of treatment, and a later scalp biopsy was taken in several of the tofacitinib-treated patients. On the human side, TCRbeta sequencing was run on scalp tissue and on sorted CD4+ and CD8+ peripheral blood T cells from healthy controls and from alopecia areata patients with either patchy or totalis/universalis disease. The RNA source kit depended on sample type: the PAXgene miRNA kit for fixed scalp, the miRNeasy kit for PBMCs, and the RNeasy kit for mouse skin. Tofacitinib was administered for 6 to 18 months, and 6 months of follow-up off drug were then conducted to assess delayed response and recurrence. Amplification of TCRbeta CDR3 regions was done by immunoSEQ multiplex PCR using 35 Vbeta forward primers and 13 Jbeta reverse primers. In treated patients, disease severity was measured using the SALT score, which gives the percentage of scalp surface area affected. In both human patients and the C3H/HeJ mouse model, the study applied high-throughput TCRbeta sequencing to look at T cell clonal expansion in alopecia areata. Scalp clonality was compared among normal scalp (n=4), patchy alopecia areata scalp (n=8), and alopecia totalis/universalis scalp (n=8). Paper-wide results and their limitations: The treated cohort was small, with a single nonresponder, so links between baseline CD8+ expansion and response need larger studies. Shared TCR sequences between patients were less evident than in mice, which may be partly attributable to HLA diversity in the patient population. Lesional scalp, especially in alopecia totalis/universalis, showed higher clonality and more expanded CD8+ clones than normal scalp, suggesting antigenic drive. During tofacitinib treatment, many expanded lesional clones remained in scalp and blood, and this persistence may partly explain relapse after treatment is stopped. With tofacitinib, both scalp clonality and the number of expanded CD8+ clones among the top 100 scalp clones went down significantly. Scalp TCR repertoire analysis is complicated because resident alphabeta T cells in normal human skin are also sequenced, whereas mouse skin is dominated by gammadelta T cells.

Including the terminal cysteine and phenylalanine, the CDR3 comprises 14 residues. The entry retains the CDR3 DNA only, 42 bases that are in frame from base 1. The germline V gene sets CDR1 to SQVTM and CDR2 to ANQGSEA. Here V drops 6 bases and J drops 8 bases, and the junction holds 15 bases not matched to any gene. To prepare the library, the immunoSEQ multiplex PCR assay was applied. RNA was extracted from all samples and reverse transcribed into cDNA as template for TCR sequencing. First-strand cDNA was synthesized with SuperScript III using a 2:1 mix of oligo-dT and random hexamers. Amplification bias was assessed with a synthetic immune receptor repertoire, and residual bias was removed computationally. In the original analysis: Raw reads were preprocessed to remove errors, and CDR3 was defined by IMGT conventions from the conserved cysteine to phenylalanine. To get clonality, Shannon entropy was normalized by log2 of the number of productive unique TCRs and the result was subtracted from 1. Scalp TCRbeta sequences were cross-referenced with sorted blood CD4 and CD8 repertoires so that the CD4 or CD8 identity of scalp clones could be inferred. Drawn from immuneACCESS, this table holds only the in-frame rearrangements with V and J called that TCRdb kept. Clones are partly lost; checked studies trace under half to an unresolved V gene and leave the rest unexplained. V and J calls plus clone size are reproduced from that table; the DNA served to infer D and trimming. The sample records roughly 220,000 clones, 35% to 40% of which are singletons. 0.48% of the sample rests with the top ten.

Note on this clone: Its antigen is currently not known. Base qualities are not recorded, but no much larger clone differs from it by a single base.

The meaning of the sample's treatment or condition label: oral pan-JAK inhibitor, 5-10 mg twice daily. Lesional scalp punch biopsies and peripheral blood were collected from alopecia areata patients. PBMCs were isolated by density centrifugation and stained for CD3, CD4 and CD8, after which CD4+ and CD8+ T cells were sorted on a FACSAria. Recombination linked TRBV29-1 to TRBJ1-2, with TRBD1 identical over 7 junction bases. The receptor was isolated from a human donor with alopecia areata. The sample in question was CD4+ T cells sorted from blood, obtained at approximately week 30, from a patient treated with tofacitinib. The CDR3 corresponds to CSVTSGQADRGYTF. The base sequence is TGCAGCGTGACCTCCGGACAGGCGGATAGAGGCTACACCTTC.